The entry that follows covers one T cell receptor beta chain sequence. The data stem from a study of blood T cell repertoires in COVID-19. Looking at the study overall: PBMCs, B-cell-depleted T cells, or T cells provided the cDNA or gDNA that made up the material.

V was cut by 4 bases and J by 1 base, with 14 bases left in between. Looked up from germline, CDR1 is SGHRS and CDR2 is YFSETQ. The CDR3 is 16 residues long. Sequencing used immunoSEQ multiplex PCR; TCRdb keeps in-frame clones, though not all of them. The repertoire has about 270,000 clones, around 90% of them found once; the top ten carry approximately 2.2%. Input material: peripheral blood. The TCR originated in a man over 45 with acute or convalescent COVID-19. J is TRBJ2-2 and V is TRBV5-1; possibly TRBD2 for D (7 bases). CDR3 DNA sequence: TGCGCCAGCAGCCTGGGAGGGGGTCAGAACACCGGGGAGCTGTTTTTT. It is translated as CASSLGGGQNTGELFF. The variable domain in full, with the rest retrieved from reference TRBV5-1 and TRBJ2-2, is KAGVTQTPRYLIKTRGQQVTLSCSPISGHRSVSWYQQTPGQGLQFLFEYFSETQRNKGNFPGRFSGRQFSNSRSEMNVSTLELGDSALYLCASSLGGGQNTGELFFGEGSRLTVL.